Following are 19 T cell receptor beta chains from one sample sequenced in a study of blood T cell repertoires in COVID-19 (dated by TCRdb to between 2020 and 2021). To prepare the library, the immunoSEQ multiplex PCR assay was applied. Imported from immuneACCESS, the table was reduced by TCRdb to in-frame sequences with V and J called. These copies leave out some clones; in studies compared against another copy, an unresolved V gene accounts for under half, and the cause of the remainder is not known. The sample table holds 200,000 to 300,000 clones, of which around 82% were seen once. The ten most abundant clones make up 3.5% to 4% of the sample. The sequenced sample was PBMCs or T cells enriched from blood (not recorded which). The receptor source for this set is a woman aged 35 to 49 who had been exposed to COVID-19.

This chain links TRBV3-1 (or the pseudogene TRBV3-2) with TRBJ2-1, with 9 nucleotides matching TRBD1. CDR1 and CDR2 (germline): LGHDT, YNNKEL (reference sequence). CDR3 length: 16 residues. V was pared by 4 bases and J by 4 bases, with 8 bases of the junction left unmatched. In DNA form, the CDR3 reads TGTGCCAGCAGCCTACTTGGACAGGGGCCTTACAATGAGCAGTTCTTC. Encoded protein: CASSLLGQGPYNEQFF.

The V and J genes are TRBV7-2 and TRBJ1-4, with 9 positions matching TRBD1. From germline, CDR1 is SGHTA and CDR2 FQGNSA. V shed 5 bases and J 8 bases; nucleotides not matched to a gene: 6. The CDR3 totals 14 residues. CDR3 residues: CASSPGQGREKLFF. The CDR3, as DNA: TGTGCCAGCAGCCCCGGACAGGGGAGGGAAAAACTGTTTTTT.

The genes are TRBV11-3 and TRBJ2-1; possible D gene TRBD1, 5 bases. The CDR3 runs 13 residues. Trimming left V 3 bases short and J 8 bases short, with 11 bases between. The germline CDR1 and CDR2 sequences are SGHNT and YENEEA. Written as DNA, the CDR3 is TGTGCCAGCAGCTTGGAAAGGGGCCATGAGCAGTTCTTC. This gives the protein CASSLERGHEQFF.

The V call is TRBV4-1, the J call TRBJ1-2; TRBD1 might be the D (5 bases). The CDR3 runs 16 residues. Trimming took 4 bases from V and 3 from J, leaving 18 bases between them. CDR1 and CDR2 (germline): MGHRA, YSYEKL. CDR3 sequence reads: CASSLIGAGYDYGYTF. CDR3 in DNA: TGCGCCAGCAGCCTCATAGGGGCAGGGTATGACTATGGCTACACCTTC.

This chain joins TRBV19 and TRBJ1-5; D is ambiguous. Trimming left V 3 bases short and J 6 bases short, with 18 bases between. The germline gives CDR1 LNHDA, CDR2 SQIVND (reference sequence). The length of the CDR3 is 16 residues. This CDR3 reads CASSIDLFAELQPQHF. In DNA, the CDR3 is TGTGCCAGTAGTATTGATCTGTTTGCTGAGCTTCAGCCCCAGCATTTT.

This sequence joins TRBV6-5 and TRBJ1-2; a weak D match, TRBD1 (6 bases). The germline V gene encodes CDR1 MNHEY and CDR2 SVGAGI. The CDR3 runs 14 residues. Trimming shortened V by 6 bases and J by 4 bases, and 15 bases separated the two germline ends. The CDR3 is CASRKGGISYGYTF. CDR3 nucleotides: TGTGCCAGCAGGAAAGGGGGTATCTCCTATGGCTACACCTTC.

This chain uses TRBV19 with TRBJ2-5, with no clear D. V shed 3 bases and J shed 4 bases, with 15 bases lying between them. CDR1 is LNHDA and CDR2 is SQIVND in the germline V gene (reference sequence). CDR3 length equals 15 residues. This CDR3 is CASSISLFNLETQYF. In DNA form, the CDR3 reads TGTGCCAGTAGTATCTCACTATTCAATCTAGAGACCCAGTACTTC.

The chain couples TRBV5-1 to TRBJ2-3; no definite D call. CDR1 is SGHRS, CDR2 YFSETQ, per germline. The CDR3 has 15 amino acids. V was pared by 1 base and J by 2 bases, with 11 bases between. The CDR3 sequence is CASSLTVTPTDTQYF. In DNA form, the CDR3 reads TGCGCCAGCAGCTTGACCGTCACTCCCACAGATACGCAGTATTTT.

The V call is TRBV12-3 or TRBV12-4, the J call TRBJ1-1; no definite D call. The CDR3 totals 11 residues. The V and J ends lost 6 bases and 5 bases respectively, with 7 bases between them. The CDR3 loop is CASRRRTEAFF. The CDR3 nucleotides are TGTGCCAGCAGAAGGCGGACTGAAGCTTTCTTT.

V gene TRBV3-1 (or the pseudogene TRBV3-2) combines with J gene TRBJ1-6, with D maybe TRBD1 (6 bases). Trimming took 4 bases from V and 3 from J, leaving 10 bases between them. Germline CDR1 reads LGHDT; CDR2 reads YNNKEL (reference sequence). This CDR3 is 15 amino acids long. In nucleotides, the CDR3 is TGTGCCAGCAGCCCGGGACAAATCTATAATTCACCCCTCCACTTT. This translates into CASSPGQIYNSPLHF.

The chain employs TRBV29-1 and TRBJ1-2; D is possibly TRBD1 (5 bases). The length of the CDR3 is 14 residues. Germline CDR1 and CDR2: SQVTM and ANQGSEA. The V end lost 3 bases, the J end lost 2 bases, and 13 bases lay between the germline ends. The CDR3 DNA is TGCAGCGTTGAGGGGAGGGGCACCAACTATGGCTACACCTTC. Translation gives CSVEGRGTNYGYTF.

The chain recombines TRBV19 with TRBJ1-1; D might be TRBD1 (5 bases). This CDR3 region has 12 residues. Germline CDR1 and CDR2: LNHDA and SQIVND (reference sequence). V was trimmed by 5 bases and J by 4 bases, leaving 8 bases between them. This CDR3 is CASSFQGTEAFF. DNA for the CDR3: TGTGCCAGTAGTTTCCAGGGCACTGAAGCTTTCTTT.

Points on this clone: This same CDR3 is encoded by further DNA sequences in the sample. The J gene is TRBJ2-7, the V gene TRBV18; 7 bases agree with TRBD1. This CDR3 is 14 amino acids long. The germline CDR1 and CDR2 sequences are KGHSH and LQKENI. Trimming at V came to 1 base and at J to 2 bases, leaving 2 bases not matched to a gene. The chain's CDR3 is CASSPRQGTYEQYF. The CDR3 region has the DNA TGTGCCAGCTCACCACGACAGGGAACCTACGAGCAGTACTTC. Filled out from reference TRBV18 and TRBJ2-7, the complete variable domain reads NAGVMQNPRHLVRRRGQEARLRCSPMKGHSHVYWYRQLPEEGLKFMVYLQKENIIDESGMPKERFSAEFPKEGPSILRIQQVVRGDSAAYFCASSPRQGTYEQYFGPGTRLTVT.

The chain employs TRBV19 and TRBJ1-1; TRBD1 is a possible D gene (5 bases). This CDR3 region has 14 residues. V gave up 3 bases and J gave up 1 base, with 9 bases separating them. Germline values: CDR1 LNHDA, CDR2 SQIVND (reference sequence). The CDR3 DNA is TGTGCCAGTAGTATGGGGCGGAAGAACACTGAAGCTTTCTTT. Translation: CASSMGRKNTEAFF.

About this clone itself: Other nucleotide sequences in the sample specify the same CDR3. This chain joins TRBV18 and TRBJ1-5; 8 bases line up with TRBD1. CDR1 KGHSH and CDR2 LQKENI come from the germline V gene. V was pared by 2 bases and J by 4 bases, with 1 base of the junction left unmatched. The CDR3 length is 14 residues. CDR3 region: CASSPGQGNQPQHF. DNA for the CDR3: TGTGCCAGCTCACCAGGACAGGGTAATCAGCCCCAGCATTTT.

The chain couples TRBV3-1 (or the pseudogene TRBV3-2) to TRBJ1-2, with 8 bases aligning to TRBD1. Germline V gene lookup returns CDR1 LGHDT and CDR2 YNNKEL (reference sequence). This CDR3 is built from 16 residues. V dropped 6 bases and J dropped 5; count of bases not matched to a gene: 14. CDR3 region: CASSPSQGAVKYGYTF. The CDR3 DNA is TGTGCCAGCAGTCCCTCCCAGGGGGCGGTTAAGTATGGCTACACCTTC.

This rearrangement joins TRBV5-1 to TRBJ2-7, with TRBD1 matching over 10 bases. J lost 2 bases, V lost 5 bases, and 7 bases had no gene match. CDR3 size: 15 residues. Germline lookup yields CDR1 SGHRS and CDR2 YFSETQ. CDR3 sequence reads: CASSSGQGGTYEQYF. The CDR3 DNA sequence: TGCGCCAGCAGTTCCGGACAGGGGGGAACCTACGAGCAGTACTTC.

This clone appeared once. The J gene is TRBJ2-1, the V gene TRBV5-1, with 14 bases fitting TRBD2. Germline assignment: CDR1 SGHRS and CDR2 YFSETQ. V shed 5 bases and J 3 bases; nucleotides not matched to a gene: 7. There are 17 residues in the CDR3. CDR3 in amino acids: CASRAGTSGGGYNEQFF. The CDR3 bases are TGCGCCAGCAGAGCCGGGACTAGCGGGGGAGGCTACAATGAGCAGTTCTTC.

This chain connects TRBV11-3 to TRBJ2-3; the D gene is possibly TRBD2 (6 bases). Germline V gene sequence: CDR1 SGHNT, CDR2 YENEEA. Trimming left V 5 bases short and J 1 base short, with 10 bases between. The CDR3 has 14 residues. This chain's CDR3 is CASSRGVGTDTQYF. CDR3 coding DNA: TGTGCCAGCAGCCGCGGGGTTGGCACAGATACGCAGTATTTT. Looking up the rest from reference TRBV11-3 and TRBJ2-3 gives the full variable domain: EAGVVQSPRYKIIEKKQPVAFWCNPISGHNTLYWYLQNLGQGPELLIRYENEEAVDDSQLPKDRFSAERLKGVDSTLKIQPAELGDSAVYLCASSRGVGTDTQYFGPGTRLTVL.